The entry that follows covers one TCR beta chain sequence. Its recognized antigen is unknown. One base away there is no much larger clone; base qualities are not given. This record comes from a study of blood T cell repertoires in COVID-19 (TCRdb year 2020). For context, the study as a whole: Samples from collaborators originated in the United States, Italy and Spain and spanned both the acute and convalescent phases of COVID-19. The dataset comprised deeply sampled blood TCRbeta repertoires from subjects exposed to, actively infected with, or recovered from COVID-19. Where HLA class I and class II types were available, the types were taken from metadata supplied by the sample provider, not from assay-based typing. The repertoires were made available in a free public database intended to serve as a resource for research on the immune response to SARS-CoV-2. Nearly every sample came with metadata listing a de-identified subject ID, COVID-19 status, age in years and sex. Samples came from the ongoing ImmuneRACE study (first 160 participants) plus 1,254 subjects from 6 global collaborators. The material from the prospective study consisted of cDNA or gDNA derived from T cells, B-cell-depleted T cells, or PBMCs. The paper's findings and limits, for the study overall: How much clinical and demographic metadata was included differed by source and by participant, and the metadata was provided uncurated.

The immunoSEQ Assay, a bias-controlled multiplex PCR, was used to amplify TCRbeta CDR3 regions from genomic DNA. As for the authors' bioinformatics: The number of nucleated cells in each sample was estimated by amplification of reference gene primers within the assay. Sequence reads were collapsed and filtered to measure the absolute abundance of every unique TCRbeta CDR3 rearrangement. For each sample, productive Simpson clonality was calculated as the square root of Simpson's diversity index across productive rearrangements. TCRdb's version of the immuneACCESS table is confined to in-frame rearrangements and falls short of the full clone set. An unresolved V gene accounts for under half of the shortfall where checked; the remainder is of unknown origin. V and J calls and clone size are those listed in that table; D and trimming were worked out from the DNA. The table for this sample lists about 98,000 clones; approximately 84% of them were counted only once. Approximately 11% of the sample rests with the top ten.

Whole blood was collected in K2EDTA tubes by collaborating institutions according to the institutions' own protocols. Collaborator samples were shipped for TCRbeta analysis as frozen whole blood, isolated PBMCs, or DNA extracted from either sample type. CDR1 MGHRA and CDR2 YSYEKL are derived from the germline V gene. The CDR3 goes from the cysteine to the phenylalanine over 13 residues. The CDR3 DNA has 39 bases and is translated from base 1. The V and J ends are trimmed by 0 bases and 10 bases, leaving 12 bases between them. This receptor was taken from a woman aged 80 or over with acute or convalescent COVID-19. The specimen was peripheral blood. Rearrangement joined TRBV4-1 to TRBJ1-1; the D gene is perhaps TRBD1, from 5 matching bases. The CDR3 region has the sequence CASSQDWQGAAFF. The nucleotides read TGCGCCAGCAGCCAAGATTGGCAGGGCGCAGCTTTCTTT.